This T cell receptor beta chain emerged from a study of T cell repertoires in cytomegalovirus infection. Study at large: The authors relied on CMV epitopes, both recently identified HLA-C-restricted and well-studied HLA-B-restricted.

A single record per CDR3 protein comes from TCRdb applying MiXCR to the reads. The sample records about 890,000 distinct CDR3 sequences, approximately 31% being singletons. Trimming took off 1 base at V and 8 bases at J, with 8 bases between the two ends. The germline V gene has CDR1 SEHNR and CDR2 FQNEAQ (reference sequence). CDR3 length: 13 residues. Comments on this clonotype: The antigen is not known.

This TCR came from a human donor in good health (CMV status not recorded). Some clones in this sample may be carry-over from other donors' samples. J is TRBJ1-4 and V is TRBV7-9; no reliable D call. The specimen was cultured CD8+ T cells from PBMCs, collected from culture after CMV antigen stimulation. The CDR3 region is CASSLGGFEKLFF. CDR3 bases: TGTGCCAGCAGCTTAGGAGGGTTCGAAAAACTGTTTTTT.